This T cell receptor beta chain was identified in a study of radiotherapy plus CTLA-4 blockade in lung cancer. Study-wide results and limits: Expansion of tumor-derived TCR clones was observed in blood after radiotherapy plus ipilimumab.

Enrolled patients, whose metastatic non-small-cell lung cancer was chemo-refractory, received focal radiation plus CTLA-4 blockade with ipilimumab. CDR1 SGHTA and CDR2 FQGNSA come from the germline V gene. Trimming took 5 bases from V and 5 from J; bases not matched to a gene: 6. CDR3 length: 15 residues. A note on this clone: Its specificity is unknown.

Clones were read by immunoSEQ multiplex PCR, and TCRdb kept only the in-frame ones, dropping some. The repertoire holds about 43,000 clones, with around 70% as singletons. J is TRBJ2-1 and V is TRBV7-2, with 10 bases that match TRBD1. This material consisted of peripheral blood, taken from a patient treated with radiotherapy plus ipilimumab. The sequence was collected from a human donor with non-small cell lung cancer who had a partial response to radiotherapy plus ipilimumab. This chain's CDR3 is CASSKRQGADNEQFF. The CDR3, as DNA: TGTGCCAGCAGCAAGCGACAGGGGGCGGACAATGAGCAGTTCTTC.